These 32 T cell receptor beta chains came from one sample sequenced in a study of blood T cell repertoires in COVID-19. The assay was immunoSEQ multiplex PCR, and TCRdb's table has in-frame clones only and misses some. This sample has nearly 25,000 clones, with 72% found just once. Input material: peripheral blood. The receptors derive from a woman of 80 years or more with acute or convalescent COVID-19.

This clone turned up a few times. This sequence joins TRBV5-4 and TRBJ2-1, with D maybe TRBD2 (5 bases). This CDR3 comprises 13 residues. CDR1 and CDR2 (germline): SGHNT, YYREEE (reference sequence). V was clipped by 8 bases and J by 0 bases, with 9 bases between them. The CDR3 spells CASWESSYNEQFF. CDR3 bases: TGTGCCAGTTGGGAGAGCTCCTACAATGAGCAGTTCTTC.

The count of this clone is one. The chain joins TRBV5-5 to TRBJ1-2; no clear D gene. CDR3 length: 13 residues. Germline V CDR1 and CDR2: SGHKS, YYEKEE (reference sequence). Trimming took off 1 base at V and 2 bases at J, with 6 bases between the two ends. CDR3 residues: CASSLSLNYGYTF. The CDR3 nucleotides read TGTGCCAGCAGCTTGTCCCTCAACTATGGCTACACCTTC.

The V call is TRBV6-5, the J call TRBJ2-3; no firm D call. Germline V gives CDR1 MNHEY, CDR2 SVGAGI. This CDR3 region has 16 residues. V was trimmed by 3 bases and J by 0 bases, leaving 13 bases between them. CDR3 residues: CASSYSRFLSTDTQYF. In nucleotides, the CDR3 is TGTGCCAGCAGTTATTCCAGGTTTCTAAGCACAGATACGCAGTATTTT.

A few counts support this clone. The rearrangement uses TRBV4-3 and TRBJ2-3; D possibly corresponds to TRBD2 (5 bases). This CDR3 is built from 14 residues. Germline V lookup: CDR1 LGHNA, CDR2 YSLEER. Trimming cost V 0 bases and J 2 bases, with 6 bases left between them. CDR3 DNA: TGCGCCAGCAGCCAAGAGGGAGTCACAGATACGCAGTATTTT. Protein product: CASSQEGVTDTQYF.

The gene calls are TRBV5-4 and TRBJ2-2; 9 nucleotides line up with TRBD1. Trimming cost V 0 bases and J 6 bases; bases outside gene matches: 3. The CDR3 is made up of 15 amino acids. Germline V gives CDR1 SGHNT, CDR2 YYREEE (reference sequence). CDR3: CASSLGGTGSGELFF. The CDR3, as DNA: TGTGCCAGCAGCTTGGGGGGGACAGGGTCCGGGGAGCTGTTTTTT.

The chain joins TRBV7-2 to TRBJ2-5, with D possibly TRBD2 on 6 matching bases. This CDR3 contains 14 residues. Trimming stripped 1 base from V and 5 bases from J, with 11 bases between. Germline CDR1 is SGHTA and CDR2 is FQGNSA. This chain's CDR3 is CASSLGHGGETQYF. The CDR3 nucleotides are TGTGCCAGCAGCTTAGGCCATGGGGGGGAGACCCAGTACTTC.

The rearrangement links TRBV7-2 to TRBJ1-5, with TRBD1 matching 9 bases. CDR3 size: 14 residues. V was clipped by 4 bases and J by 7 bases; unmatched bases: 5. Germline V gene sequence: CDR1 SGHTA, CDR2 FQGNSA. The CDR3 region is CASSSQGARQPQHF. The DNA for the CDR3 is TGTGCCAGCAGCTCACAGGGGGCGCGACAGCCCCAGCATTTT. Using reference TRBV7-2 and TRBJ1-5 for the parts outside the CDR3, the full variable domain is GAGVSQSPSNKVTEKGKDVELRCDPISGHTALYWYRQSLGQGLEFLIYFQGNSAPDKSGLPSDRFSAERTGGSVSTLTIQRTQQEDSAVYLCASSSQGARQPQHFGDGTRLSIL.

CDR3 in amino acids: CATRGSGSTDTQYF. CDR3 coding DNA: TGTGCCACCCGGGGTAGCGGGAGCACAGATACGCAGTATTTT. J is TRBJ2-3 and V is TRBV18, with 7 nucleotides matching TRBD2. The CDR3 is 14 residues long. Trimming cost V 10 bases and J 0 bases; bases outside gene matches: 7. Germline assignment: CDR1 KGHSH and CDR2 LQKENI. The whole variable domain, remainder taken from reference TRBV18 and TRBJ2-3, is NAGVMQNPRHLVRRRGQEARLRCSPMKGHSHVYWYRQLPEEGLKFMVYLQKENIIDESGMPKERFSAEFPKEGPSILRIQQVVRGDSAAYFCATRGSGSTDTQYFGPGTRLTVL.

This clone came up once. V gene TRBV11-2 combines with J gene TRBJ2-5; 7 bases line up with TRBD2. The CDR3 totals 16 residues. Germline loops: CDR1 SGHAT, CDR2 FQNNGV. Trimming cost V 6 bases and J 1 base; bases outside gene matches: 11. The CDR3 DNA reads TGTGCCAGCAGTAGTTGGACCGGCGGGGGCCAAGAGACCCAGTACTTC. This sequence encodes CASSSWTGGGQETQYF.

This rearrangement joins TRBV19 to TRBJ1-1, with D possibly matching TRBD1 (6 bases). The CDR3 is 14 amino acids. V was pared by 5 bases and J by 2 bases, with 12 bases between. Germline CDR1 reads LNHDA; CDR2 reads SQIVND (reference sequence). The CDR3 is CASSAGTPNTEAFF. DNA of the CDR3: TGTGCCAGTAGTGCCGGGACACCAAACACTGAAGCTTTCTTT.

The chain joins TRBV6-5 to TRBJ2-2, with D tentatively TRBD2 (6 bases). With 2 bases removed from V and 4 bases from J, the gap between germline ends came to 11 bases. The germline gives CDR1 MNHEY, CDR2 SVGAGI. The CDR3 has 15 amino acids. The CDR3 DNA reads as TGTGCCAGCAGTTACGGTCTAGCGTTCACCGGGGAGCTGTTTTTT. Translation gives CASSYGLAFTGELFF.

The chain links TRBV5-6 to TRBJ1-2; maybe TRBD1 (6 bases). The ends were cut back, 2 bases at V and 7 bases at J, with 12 bases in the middle. CDR1 and CDR2 (germline): SGHDT, YYEEEE. The CDR3 has 13 amino acids. In DNA, the CDR3 is TGTGCCAGCAGCTTCGGACAGCTCTTTGGCTACACCTTC. This codes for CASSFGQLFGYTF.

This sequence joins TRBV18 and TRBJ2-5; D is unresolved. The V gene lost 3 bases and the J gene lost 5 bases, with 7 bases spanning the gap. The CDR3 length is 12 residues. The germline V gene has CDR1 KGHSH and CDR2 LQKENI. CDR3 protein: CASSPERETQYF. The CDR3 DNA reads as TGTGCCAGCTCACCTGAACGGGAGACCCAGTACTTC.

The chain joins TRBV12-3 or TRBV12-4 to TRBJ2-2, with 7 bases lining up with TRBD1. The CDR3 spans 13 residues. With V trimmed by 4 bases and J by 15 bases, 11 bases remained unmatched. CDR3 sequence: CASSSLQDRSVFF. For the CDR3, the DNA is TGTGCCAGCAGTTCCCTTCAGGACAGGTCGGTGTTTTTT.

This clone was counted between two and nine times. The chain is built from TRBV7-9 and TRBJ1-3, with D uncertain. Germline V gene data show CDR1 as SEHNR and CDR2 as FQNEAQ (reference sequence). The CDR3 consists of 14 residues. V lost 2 bases and J lost 7, with 12 bases in between. CDR3 bases: TGTGCCAGCAGCTTAAACGTTGGCACCAACACCATATATTTT. As protein: CASSLNVGTNTIYF.

The gene calls are TRBV4-1 and TRBJ1-1; D unclear. This CDR3 is built from 15 residues. V lost 7 bases to trimming and J lost 3 bases, with 18 bases between them. CDR1 MGHRA and CDR2 YSYEKL come from the germline V gene. The CDR3 loop is CASTPNSAEYTEAFF. The CDR3 nucleotides read TGCGCCAGCACGCCGAATTCAGCGGAGTACACTGAAGCTTTCTTT.

This chain uses TRBV5-1 with TRBJ1-1, with D uncertain. The CDR3 is made up of 13 amino acids. The V and J ends lost 4 bases and 1 base respectively, with 8 bases between them. Germline CDR1 SGHRS, CDR2 YFSETQ. The chain's CDR3 is CASSRGGNTEAFF. The CDR3 coding sequence is TGCGCCAGCAGCCGAGGAGGGAACACTGAAGCTTTCTTT.

The rearrangement links TRBV5-4 to TRBJ2-1; 13 bases line up with TRBD2. The V and J ends lost 6 bases and 8 bases, in that order; junction bases with no gene match: 17. CDR1 SGHNT and CDR2 YYREEE come from the germline V gene (reference sequence). The CDR3 loop spans 18 amino acids. The CDR3 loop is CASTGLAGERSMSYEQFF. The CDR3 DNA sequence: TGTGCCAGCACCGGACTAGCGGGAGAAAGGAGTATGTCGTATGAGCAGTTCTTC. Supplemented by reference TRBV5-4 and TRBJ2-1, the full variable domain reads ETGVTQSPTHLIKTRGQQVTLRCSSQSGHNTVSWYQQALGQGPQFIFQYYREEENGRGNFPPRFSGLQFPNYSSELNVNALELDDSALYLCASTGLAGERSMSYEQFFGPGTRLTVL.

The chain couples TRBV28 to TRBJ1-5; D is perhaps TRBD1 (5 bases). The germline V gene has CDR1 MDHEN and CDR2 SYDVKM. This CDR3 contains 17 residues. V lost 2 bases to trimming and J lost 1 base, with 15 bases between them. CDR3 DNA: TGTGCCAGCAGTTTAATGTATGGGGGAGGCAGCAATCAGCCCCAGCATTTT. Translated, it gives CASSLMYGGGSNQPQHF.

The rearrangement joins TRBV2 to TRBJ1-1; D may be TRBD1 (5 bases). Trimming took 8 bases from V and 0 from J, leaving 10 bases between them. The CDR3 totals 13 residues. The germline CDR1 and CDR2 sequences are SNHLY and FYNNEI. The CDR3 DNA sequence: TGTGCCAGCCAGATAGGGGTGAACACTGAAGCTTTCTTT. Its protein product is CASQIGVNTEAFF.

This clone showed up just once. The CDR3 spells CASSQQGGAKYGYTF. As DNA, the CDR3 is TGTGCCAGCAGCCAACAGGGGGGCGCGAAGTATGGCTACACCTTC. The chain recombines TRBV7-3 with TRBJ1-2; 8 nucleotides match TRBD1. CDR1 SGHTA and CDR2 FQGTGA come from the germline V gene. CDR3 length: 15 amino acids. Germline trimming cut 5 bases from V and 5 bases from J; bases unmatched to any gene: 10.

The chain has TRBV12-3 or TRBV12-4 and TRBJ2-7; 8 positions agree with TRBD2. CDR3 length equals 12 residues. Losses at the gene ends were 3 bases for V and 6 bases for J; bases not matched to a gene: 1. DNA of the CDR3: TGTGCCAGCAGTTTCGCGGGAGGCGAGCAGTACTTC. Its translation: CASSFAGGEQYF.

The V and J genes are TRBV5-4 and TRBJ2-7; D might be TRBD2 (6 bases). CDR3 size: 16 residues. The germline CDR1 and CDR2 sequences are SGHNT and YYREEE (reference sequence). Trimming cost V 2 bases and J 3 bases, with 18 bases left between them. As DNA, the CDR3 is TGTGCCAGCAGCTTAGGTCAGGAGGGCCTCCTCTACGAGCAGTACTTC. This sequence encodes CASSLGQEGLLYEQYF.

This chain joins TRBV28 and TRBJ2-7; 7 positions agree with TRBD1. V was clipped by 6 bases and J by 8 bases; unmatched bases: 10. The germline V gene encodes CDR1 MDHEN and CDR2 SYDVKM. The CDR3 sequence is 13 residues long. CDR3 loop: CASSPRAQGKQYF. CDR3 DNA: TGTGCCAGCAGCCCCCGGGCACAGGGGAAGCAGTACTTC.

The V gene is TRBV2, the J gene TRBJ1-1; 9 bases are a match to TRBD1. Looked up from germline, CDR1 is SNHLY and CDR2 is FYNNEI. Losses at the gene ends were 6 bases for V and 7 bases for J; bases not matched to a gene: 9. CDR3 length equals 14 residues. The CDR3 is CASRSGQGGGEAFF. Written as DNA, the CDR3 is TGTGCCAGCAGATCGGGACAGGGAGGAGGTGAAGCTTTCTTT.

The chain is built from TRBV5-1 and TRBJ1-1; 9 nucleotides align to TRBD1. V gave up 4 bases and J gave up 3 bases; unmatched junction bases: 4. This CDR3 contains 14 residues. The germline gives CDR1 SGHRS, CDR2 YFSETQ. This CDR3 reads CASSPQGAHTEAFF. CDR3 DNA sequence: TGCGCCAGCAGCCCACAGGGGGCTCACACTGAAGCTTTCTTT.

This chain connects TRBV6-5 to TRBJ1-1; D remains ambiguous. The CDR3 is 12 amino acids. V dropped 8 bases and J dropped 2 bases, with 9 bases sitting between them. Germline V gives CDR1 MNHEY, CDR2 SVGAGI. The CDR3 loop reads CASWRANTEAFF. In DNA form, the CDR3 reads TGTGCCAGCTGGAGGGCTAACACTGAAGCTTTCTTT.

This chain joins TRBV12-5 and TRBJ2-3, with a weak D call TRBD1 (6 bases). The germline CDR1 and CDR2 sequences are LGHNT and FRNRAP. The V end was cut by 2 bases, the J end by 0 bases, with 12 bases between. The CDR3 consists of 16 residues. CDR3 loop: CASGLPAGVSTDTQYF. The CDR3 nucleotides are TGTGCTAGTGGTTTGCCCGCAGGGGTTAGCACAGATACGCAGTATTTT.

V is TRBV2 and J is TRBJ2-5, with TRBD1 matching over 10 bases. The CDR3 is 15 residues long. The junction had 3 bases not matched to a gene; V was cut back by 3 bases and J by 2 bases. The germline gives CDR1 SNHLY, CDR2 FYNNEI. The CDR3 reads CASSDGTGVQETQYF. CDR3 sequence (DNA): TGTGCCAGCAGTGATGGGACAGGGGTACAAGAGACCCAGTACTTC. The full variable domain, its missing parts supplied by reference TRBV2 and TRBJ2-5, is EPEVTQTPSHQVTQMGQEVILRCVPISNHLYFYWYRQILGQKVEFLVSFYNNEISEKSEIFDDQFSVERPDGSNFTLKIRSTKLEDSAMYFCASSDGTGVQETQYFGPGTRLLVL.

This clone has more than one count but fewer than ten. This chain joins TRBV3-1 (or the pseudogene TRBV3-2) and TRBJ2-7; TRBD1 aligns across 7 bases. The CDR3 runs 13 residues. The germline V gene encodes CDR1 LGHDT and CDR2 YNNKEL (reference sequence). With 6 bases clipped from V and 0 bases from J, the junction kept 2 bases outside the gene matches. In nucleotides, the CDR3 is TGTGCCAGCAGACAGGGGCCCTCCTACGAGCAGTACTTC. Translated, it gives CASRQGPSYEQYF.

V is TRBV28 and J is TRBJ2-7; possibly TRBD1 for D (6 bases). CDR1 and CDR2 (germline): MDHEN, SYDVKM. This CDR3 is built from 14 residues. The germline V and J ends were trimmed by 6 bases and 4 bases, with 16 bases remaining between them. Here the CDR3 DNA reads TGTGCCAGCAGAAATACAGGGATCGGGTACGAGCAGTACTTC. It specifies CASRNTGIGYEQYF.

With regard to this clone: At one of its ends the junction is not consistent with the germline gene, which may arise from a read error. The V gene is TRBV6-5, the J gene TRBJ1-5, with D perhaps matching TRBD1 (6 bases). The CDR3 runs to 15 residues. Germline-derived CDR1 and CDR2 are MNHEY and SVGAGI. The CDR3, as DNA: TGTGCCAGCAGGCCACAGGGCCCTAGCAATCAGTCCCAGCATTTT. This codes for CASRPQGPSNQSQHF.